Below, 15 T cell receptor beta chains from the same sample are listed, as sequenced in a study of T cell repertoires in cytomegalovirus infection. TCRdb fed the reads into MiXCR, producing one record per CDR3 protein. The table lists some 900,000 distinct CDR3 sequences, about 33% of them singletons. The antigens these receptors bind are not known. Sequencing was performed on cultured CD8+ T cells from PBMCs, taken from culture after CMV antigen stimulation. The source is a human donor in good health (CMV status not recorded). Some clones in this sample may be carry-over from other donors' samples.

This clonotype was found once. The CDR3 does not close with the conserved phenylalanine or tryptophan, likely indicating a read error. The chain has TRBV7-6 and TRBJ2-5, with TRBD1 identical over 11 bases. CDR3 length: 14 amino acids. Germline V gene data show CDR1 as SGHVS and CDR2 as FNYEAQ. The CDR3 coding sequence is TGTGCCAACAGCCCAGCGGGACAGGGGGTTCCCCAGTACTCC. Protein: CANSPAGQGVPQYS.

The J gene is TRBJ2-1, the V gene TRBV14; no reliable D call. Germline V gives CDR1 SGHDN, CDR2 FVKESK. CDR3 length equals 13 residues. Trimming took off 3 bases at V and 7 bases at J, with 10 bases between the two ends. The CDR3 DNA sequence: TGTGCCAGCAGCCAGTTCAAAGGAAATGAGCAGTTCTTC. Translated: CASSQFKGNEQFF.

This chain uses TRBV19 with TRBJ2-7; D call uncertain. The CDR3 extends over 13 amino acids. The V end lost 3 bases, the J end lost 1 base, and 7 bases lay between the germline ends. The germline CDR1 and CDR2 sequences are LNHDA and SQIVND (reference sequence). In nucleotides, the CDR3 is TGTGCCAGTAGTATGGTTACATCCTACGAGCAGTACTTC. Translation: CASSMVTSYEQYF. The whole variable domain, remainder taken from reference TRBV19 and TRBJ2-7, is DGGITQSPKYLFRKEGQNVTLSCEQNLNHDAMYWYRQDPGQGLRLIYYSQIVNDFQKGDIAEGYSVSREKKESFPLTVTSAQKNPTAFYLCASSMVTSYEQYFGPGTRLTVT.

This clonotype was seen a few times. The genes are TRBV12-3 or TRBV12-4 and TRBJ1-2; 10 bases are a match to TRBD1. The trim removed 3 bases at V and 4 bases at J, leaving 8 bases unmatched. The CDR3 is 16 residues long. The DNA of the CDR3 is TGTGCCAGCAGTTTTGGGACAGGGGATTTTAGCTATGGCTACACCTTC. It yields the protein CASSFGTGDFSYGYTF.

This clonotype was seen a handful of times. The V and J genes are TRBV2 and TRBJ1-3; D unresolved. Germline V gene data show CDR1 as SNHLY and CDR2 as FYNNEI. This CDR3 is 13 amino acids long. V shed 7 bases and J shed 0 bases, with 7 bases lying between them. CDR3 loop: CASTDLSGNTIYF. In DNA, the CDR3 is TGTGCCAGCACCGACCTCTCTGGAAACACCATATATTTT. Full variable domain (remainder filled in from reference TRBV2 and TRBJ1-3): EPEVTQTPSHQVTQMGQEVILRCVPISNHLYFYWYRQILGQKVEFLVSFYNNEISEKSEIFDDQFSVERPDGSNFTLKIRSTKLEDSAMYFCASTDLSGNTIYFGEGSWLTVV.

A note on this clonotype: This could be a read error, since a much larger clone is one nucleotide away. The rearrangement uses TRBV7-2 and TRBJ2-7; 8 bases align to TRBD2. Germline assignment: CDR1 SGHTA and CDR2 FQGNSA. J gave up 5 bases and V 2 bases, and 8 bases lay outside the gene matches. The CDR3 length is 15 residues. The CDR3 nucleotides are TGTACCAGCAGCTTAAACGGGGGGGCGTCTAACGAGCAGTACGTC. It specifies CTSSLNGGASNEQYV.

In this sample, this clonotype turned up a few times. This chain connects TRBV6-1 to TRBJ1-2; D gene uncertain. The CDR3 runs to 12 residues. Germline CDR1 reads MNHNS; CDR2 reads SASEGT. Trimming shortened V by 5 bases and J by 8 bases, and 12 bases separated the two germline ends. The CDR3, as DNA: TGTGCCAGCAGTCCGGGCCCGCAAGGCTACACCTTC. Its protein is CASSPGPQGYTF.

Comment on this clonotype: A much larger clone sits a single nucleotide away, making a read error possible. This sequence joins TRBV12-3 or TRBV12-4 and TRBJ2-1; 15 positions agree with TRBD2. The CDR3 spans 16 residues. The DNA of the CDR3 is TGTGTCAGCAGCAGTCGGACTAGCGGGGGGGCCTATGAGCAGTTCTTC. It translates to CVSSSRTSGGAYEQFF.

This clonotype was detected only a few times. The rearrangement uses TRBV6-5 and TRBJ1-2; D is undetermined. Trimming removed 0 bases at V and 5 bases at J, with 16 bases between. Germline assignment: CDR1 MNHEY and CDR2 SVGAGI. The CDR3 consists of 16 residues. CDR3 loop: CASSYSRLVWTYGYTF. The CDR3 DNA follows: TGTGCCAGCAGTTACTCGCGCCTAGTCTGGACTTATGGCTACACCTTC.

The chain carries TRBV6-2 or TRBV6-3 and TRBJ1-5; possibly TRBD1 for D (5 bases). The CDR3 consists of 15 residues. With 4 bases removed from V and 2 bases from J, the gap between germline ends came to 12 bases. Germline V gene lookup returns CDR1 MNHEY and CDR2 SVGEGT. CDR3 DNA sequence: TGTGCCAGCAGTTTTACGGGGCGCGGCAATCAGCCCCAGCATTTT. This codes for CASSFTGRGNQPQHF.

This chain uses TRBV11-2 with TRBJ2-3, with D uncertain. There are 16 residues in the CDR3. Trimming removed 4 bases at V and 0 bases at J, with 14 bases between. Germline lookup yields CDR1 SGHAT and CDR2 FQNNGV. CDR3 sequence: CASSSYPGSSTDTQYF. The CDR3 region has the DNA TGTGCCAGCAGCTCCTATCCCGGGTCTAGCACAGATACGCAGTATTTT.

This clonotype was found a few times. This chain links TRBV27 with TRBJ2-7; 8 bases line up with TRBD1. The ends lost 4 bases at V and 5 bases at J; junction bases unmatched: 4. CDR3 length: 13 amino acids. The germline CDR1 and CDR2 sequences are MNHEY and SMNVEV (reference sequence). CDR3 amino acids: CASSSGQADEQYF. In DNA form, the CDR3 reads TGTGCCAGCAGTTCGGGACAGGCGGACGAGCAGTACTTC.

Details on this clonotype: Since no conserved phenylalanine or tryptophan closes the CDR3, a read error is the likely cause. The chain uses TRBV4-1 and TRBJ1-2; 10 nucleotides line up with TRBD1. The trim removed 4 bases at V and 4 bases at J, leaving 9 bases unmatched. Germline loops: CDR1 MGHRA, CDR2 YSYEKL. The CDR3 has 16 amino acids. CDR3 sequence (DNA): TGCGCCAGCAGCCCATACGAAGGACAGGGGGGCTATGGCTACACCATC. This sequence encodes CASSPYEGQGGYGYTI.

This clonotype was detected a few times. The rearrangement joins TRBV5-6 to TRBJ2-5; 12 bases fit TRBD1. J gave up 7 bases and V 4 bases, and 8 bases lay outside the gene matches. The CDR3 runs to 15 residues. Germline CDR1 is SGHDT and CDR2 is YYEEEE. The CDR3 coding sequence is TGTGCCAGCAGCGTCGGGACAGGGGGCTTACGGACCCAGTACTTC. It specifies CASSVGTGGLRTQYF.

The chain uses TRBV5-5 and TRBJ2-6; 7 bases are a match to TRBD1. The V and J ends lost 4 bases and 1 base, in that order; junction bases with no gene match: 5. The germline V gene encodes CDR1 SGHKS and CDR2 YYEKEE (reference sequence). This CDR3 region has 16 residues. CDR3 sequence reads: CASSLGTESGANVLTF. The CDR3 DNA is TGTGCCAGCAGCCTCGGGACAGAGTCTGGGGCCAACGTCCTGACTTTC.